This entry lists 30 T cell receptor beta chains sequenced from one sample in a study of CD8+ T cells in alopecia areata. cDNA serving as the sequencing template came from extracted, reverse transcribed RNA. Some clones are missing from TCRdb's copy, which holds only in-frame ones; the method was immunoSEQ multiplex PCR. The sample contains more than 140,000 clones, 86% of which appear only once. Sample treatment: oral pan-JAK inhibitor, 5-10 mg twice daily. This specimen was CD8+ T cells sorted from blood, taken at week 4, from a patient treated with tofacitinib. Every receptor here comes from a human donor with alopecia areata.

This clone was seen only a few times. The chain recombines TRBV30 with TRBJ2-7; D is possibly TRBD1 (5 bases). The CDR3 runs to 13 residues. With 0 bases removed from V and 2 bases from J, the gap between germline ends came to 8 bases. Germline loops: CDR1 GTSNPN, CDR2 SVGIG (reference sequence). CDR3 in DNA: TGTGCCTGGAGTGTTCAGGGTCCCTACGAGCAGTACTTC. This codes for CAWSVQGPYEQYF.

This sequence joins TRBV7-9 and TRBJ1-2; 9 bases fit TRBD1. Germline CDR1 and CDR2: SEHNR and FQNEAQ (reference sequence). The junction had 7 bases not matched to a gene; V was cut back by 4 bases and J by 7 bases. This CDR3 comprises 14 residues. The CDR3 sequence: CASSSGQGNSGYTF. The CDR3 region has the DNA TGTGCCAGCAGCTCGGGACAGGGAAATAGTGGCTACACCTTC. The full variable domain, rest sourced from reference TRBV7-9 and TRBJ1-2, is DTGVSQNPRHKITKRGQNVTFRCDPISEHNRLYWYRQTLGQGPEFLTYFQNEAQLEKSRLLSDRFSAERPKGSFSTLEIQRTEQGDSAMYLCASSSGQGNSGYTFGSGTRLTVV.

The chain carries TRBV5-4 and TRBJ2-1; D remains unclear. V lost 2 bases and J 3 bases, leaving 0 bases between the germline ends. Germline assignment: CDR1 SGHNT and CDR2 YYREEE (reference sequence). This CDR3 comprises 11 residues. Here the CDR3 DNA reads TGTGCCAGCAGCTTCTACAATGAGCAGTTCTTC. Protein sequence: CASSFYNEQFF.

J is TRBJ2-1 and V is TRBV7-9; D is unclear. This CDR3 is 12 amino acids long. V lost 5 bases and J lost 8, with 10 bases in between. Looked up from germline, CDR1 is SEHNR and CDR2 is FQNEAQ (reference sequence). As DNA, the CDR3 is TGTGCCAGCAGCCTAGGTACCGATGAGCAGTTCTTC. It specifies CASSLGTDEQFF.

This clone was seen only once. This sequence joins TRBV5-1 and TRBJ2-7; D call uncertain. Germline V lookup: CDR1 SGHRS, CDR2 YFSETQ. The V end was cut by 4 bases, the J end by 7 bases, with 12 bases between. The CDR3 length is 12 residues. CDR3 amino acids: CASSKTATEQYF. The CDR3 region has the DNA TGCGCCAGCAGCAAGACGGCTACGGAGCAGTACTTC.

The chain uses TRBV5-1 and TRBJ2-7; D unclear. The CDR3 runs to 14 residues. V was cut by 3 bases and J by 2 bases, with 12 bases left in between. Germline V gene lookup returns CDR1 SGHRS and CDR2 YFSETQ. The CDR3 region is CASSYYSDTYEQYF. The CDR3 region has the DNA TGCGCCAGCAGCTACTATTCTGACACCTACGAGCAGTACTTC.

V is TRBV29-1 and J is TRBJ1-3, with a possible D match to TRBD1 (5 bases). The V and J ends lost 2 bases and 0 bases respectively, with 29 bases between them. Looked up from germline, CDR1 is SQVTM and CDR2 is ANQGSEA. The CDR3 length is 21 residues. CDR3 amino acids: CSVESRLRGHDSTYSGNTIYF. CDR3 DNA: TGCAGCGTTGAATCCCGTCTCCGGGGCCACGATTCAACCTACTCTGGAAACACCATATATTTT.

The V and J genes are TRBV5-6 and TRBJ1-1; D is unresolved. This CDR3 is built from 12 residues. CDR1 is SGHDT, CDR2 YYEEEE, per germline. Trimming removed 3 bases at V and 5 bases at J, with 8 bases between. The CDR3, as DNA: TGTGCCAGCAGCTCCAGAAGGACTGAAGCTTTCTTT. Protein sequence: CASSSRRTEAFF.

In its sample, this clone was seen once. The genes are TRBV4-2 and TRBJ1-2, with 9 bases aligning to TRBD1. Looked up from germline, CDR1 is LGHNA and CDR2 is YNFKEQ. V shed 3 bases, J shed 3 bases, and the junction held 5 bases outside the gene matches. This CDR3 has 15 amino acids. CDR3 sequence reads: CASSHNRGQDYGYTF. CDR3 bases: TGTGCCAGCAGCCACAACAGGGGGCAGGACTATGGCTACACCTTC.

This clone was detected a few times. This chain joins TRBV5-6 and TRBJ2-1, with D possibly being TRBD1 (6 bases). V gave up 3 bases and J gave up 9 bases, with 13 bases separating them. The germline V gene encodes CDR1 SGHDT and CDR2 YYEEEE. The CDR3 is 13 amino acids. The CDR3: CASSSGTRGEQFF. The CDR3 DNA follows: TGTGCCAGCAGCTCTGGGACACGCGGTGAGCAGTTCTTC.

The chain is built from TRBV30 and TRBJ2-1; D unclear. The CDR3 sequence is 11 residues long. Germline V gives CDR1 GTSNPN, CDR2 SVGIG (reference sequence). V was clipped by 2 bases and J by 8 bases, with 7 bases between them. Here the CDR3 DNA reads TGTGCCTGGAGTAATGGGGATGAGCAGTTCTTC. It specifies CAWSNGDEQFF.

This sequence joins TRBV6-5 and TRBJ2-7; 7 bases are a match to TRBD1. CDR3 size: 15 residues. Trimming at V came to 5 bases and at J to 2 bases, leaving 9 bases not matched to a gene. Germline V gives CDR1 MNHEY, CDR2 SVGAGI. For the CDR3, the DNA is TGTGCCAGCAGTGCAAAACCGACAGGGACCTACGAGCAGTACTTC. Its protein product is CASSAKPTGTYEQYF.

For the CDR3, the DNA is TGTGCCAGCAGCCAATCAGGACAGGGATCCCAAGAGACCCAGTACTTC. Its protein product is CASSQSGQGSQETQYF. This sequence joins TRBV16 and TRBJ2-5, with 8 bases that match TRBD1. Germline assignment: CDR1 KGHSY and CDR2 FQNENV. The CDR3 sequence is 16 residues long. Unmatched junction bases numbered 4, after V lost 0 bases and J lost 1 base. Together with reference TRBV16 and TRBJ2-5, the CDR3 gives the full variable domain: GEEVAQTPKHLVRGEGQKAKLYCAPIKGHSYVFWYQQVLKNEFKFLISFQNENVFDETGMPKERFSAKCLPNSPCSLEIQATKLEDSAVYFCASSQSGQGSQETQYFGPGTRLLVL.

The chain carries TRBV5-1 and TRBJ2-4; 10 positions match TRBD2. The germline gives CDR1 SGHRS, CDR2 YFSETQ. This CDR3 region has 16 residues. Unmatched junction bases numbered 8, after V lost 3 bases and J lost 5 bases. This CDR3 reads CASSYVPGTSENIQYF. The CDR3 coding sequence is TGCGCCAGCAGCTACGTCCCCGGGACTAGCGAAAACATTCAGTACTTC.

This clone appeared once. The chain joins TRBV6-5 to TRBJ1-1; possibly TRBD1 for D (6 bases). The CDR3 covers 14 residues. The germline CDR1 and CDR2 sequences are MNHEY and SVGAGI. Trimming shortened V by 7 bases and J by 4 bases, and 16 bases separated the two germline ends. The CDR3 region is CASTLEQGVTEAFF. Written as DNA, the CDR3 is TGTGCCAGCACGCTGGAACAGGGTGTCACTGAAGCTTTCTTT.

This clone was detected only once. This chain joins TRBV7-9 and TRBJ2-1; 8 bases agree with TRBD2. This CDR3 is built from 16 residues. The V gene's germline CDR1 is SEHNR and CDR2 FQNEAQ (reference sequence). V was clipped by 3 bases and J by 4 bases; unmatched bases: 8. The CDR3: CASSFNEASGYNEQFF. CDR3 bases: TGTGCCAGCAGCTTTAACGAGGCTAGCGGGTACAATGAGCAGTTCTTC.

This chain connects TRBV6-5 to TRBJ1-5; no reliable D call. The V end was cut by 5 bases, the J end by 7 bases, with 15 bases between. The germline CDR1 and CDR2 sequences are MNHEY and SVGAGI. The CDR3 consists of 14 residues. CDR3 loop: CASSLSGWQQPQHF. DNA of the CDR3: TGTGCCAGCAGTCTATCGGGGTGGCAGCAGCCCCAGCATTTT.

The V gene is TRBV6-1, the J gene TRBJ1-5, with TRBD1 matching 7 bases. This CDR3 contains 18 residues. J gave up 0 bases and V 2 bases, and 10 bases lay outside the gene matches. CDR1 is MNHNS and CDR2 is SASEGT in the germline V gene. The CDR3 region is CASSEPTGRFSSNQPQHF. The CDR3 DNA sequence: TGTGCCAGCAGTGAACCGACAGGGAGGTTTAGTAGCAATCAGCCCCAGCATTTT.

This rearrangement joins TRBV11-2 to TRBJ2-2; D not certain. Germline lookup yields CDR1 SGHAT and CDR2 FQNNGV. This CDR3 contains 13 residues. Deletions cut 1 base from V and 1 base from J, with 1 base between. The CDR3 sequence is CASSLVNTGELFF. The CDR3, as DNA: TGTGCCAGCAGCTTAGTGAACACCGGGGAGCTGTTTTTT.

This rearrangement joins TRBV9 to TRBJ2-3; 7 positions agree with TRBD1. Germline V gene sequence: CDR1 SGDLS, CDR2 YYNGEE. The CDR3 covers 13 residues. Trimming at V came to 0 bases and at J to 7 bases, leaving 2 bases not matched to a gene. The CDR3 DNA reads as TGTGCCAGCAGCGTAGGGGGACAGAATACGCAGTATTTT. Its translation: CASSVGGQNTQYF.

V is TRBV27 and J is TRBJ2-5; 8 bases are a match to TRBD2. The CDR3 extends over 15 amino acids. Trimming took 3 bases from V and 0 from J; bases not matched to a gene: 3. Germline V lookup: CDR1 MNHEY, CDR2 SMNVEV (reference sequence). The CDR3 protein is CASSFSLADQETQYF. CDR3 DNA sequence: TGTGCCAGCAGTTTCTCACTAGCGGACCAAGAGACCCAGTACTTC.

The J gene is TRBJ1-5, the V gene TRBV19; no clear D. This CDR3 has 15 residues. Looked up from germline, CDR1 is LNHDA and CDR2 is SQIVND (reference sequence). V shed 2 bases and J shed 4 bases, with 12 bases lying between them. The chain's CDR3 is CASSIQVEDNQPQHF. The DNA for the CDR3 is TGTGCCAGTAGTATACAGGTGGAGGATAATCAGCCCCAGCATTTT.

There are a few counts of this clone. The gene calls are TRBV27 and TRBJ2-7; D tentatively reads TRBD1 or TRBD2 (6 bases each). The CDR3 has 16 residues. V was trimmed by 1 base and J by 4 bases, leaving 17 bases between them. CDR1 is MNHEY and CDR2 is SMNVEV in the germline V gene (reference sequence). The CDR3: CASSLWGALPNYEQYF. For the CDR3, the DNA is TGTGCCAGCAGTTTATGGGGGGCTCTTCCCAATTACGAGCAGTACTTC.

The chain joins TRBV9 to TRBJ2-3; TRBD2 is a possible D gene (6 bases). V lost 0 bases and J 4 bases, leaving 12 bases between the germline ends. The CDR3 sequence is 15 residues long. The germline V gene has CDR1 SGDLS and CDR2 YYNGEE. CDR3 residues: CASSVGGGYPDTQYF. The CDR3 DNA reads TGTGCCAGCAGCGTAGGAGGAGGGTACCCAGATACGCAGTATTTT.

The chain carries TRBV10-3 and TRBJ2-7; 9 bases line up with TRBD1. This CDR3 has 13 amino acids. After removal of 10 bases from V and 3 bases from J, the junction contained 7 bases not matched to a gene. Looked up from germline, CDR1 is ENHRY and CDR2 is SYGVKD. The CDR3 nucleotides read TGTGCCACCGGTGCGGACAGGGGCTACGAGCAGTACTTC. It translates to CATGADRGYEQYF.

Here the CDR3 DNA reads TGTGCCAGCAGCGCCCAACAGCGACAGGAGGCAGATACGCAGTATTTT. Amino acid sequence: CASSAQQRQEADTQYF. The chain couples TRBV9 to TRBJ2-3; weak D call: TRBD1 (6 bases). V dropped 3 bases and J dropped 4 bases, with 18 bases sitting between them. Germline V gives CDR1 SGDLS, CDR2 YYNGEE. The CDR3 extends over 16 amino acids. The full variable domain, completed using reference TRBV9 and TRBJ2-3, is DSGVTQTPKHLITATGQRVTLRCSPRSGDLSVYWYQQSLDQGLQFLIQYYNGEERAKGNILERFSAQQFPDLHSELNLSSLELGDSALYFCASSAQQRQEADTQYFGPGTRLTVL.

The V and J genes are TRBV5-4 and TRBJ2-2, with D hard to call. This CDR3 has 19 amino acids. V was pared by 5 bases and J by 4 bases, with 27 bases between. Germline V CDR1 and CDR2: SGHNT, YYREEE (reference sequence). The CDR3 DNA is TGTGCCAGCAGTCCTGCCGGAAGATCGGATTACTTCAGCACCGGGGAGCTGTTTTTT. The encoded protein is CASSPAGRSDYFSTGELFF. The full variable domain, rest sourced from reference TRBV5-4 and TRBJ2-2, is ETGVTQSPTHLIKTRGQQVTLRCSSQSGHNTVSWYQQALGQGPQFIFQYYREEENGRGNFPPRFSGLQFPNYSSELNVNALELDDSALYLCASSPAGRSDYFSTGELFFGEGSRLTVL.

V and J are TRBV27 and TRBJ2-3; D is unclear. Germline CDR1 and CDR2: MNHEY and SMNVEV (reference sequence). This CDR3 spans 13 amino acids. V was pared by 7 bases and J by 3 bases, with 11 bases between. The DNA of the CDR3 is TGTGCCAGCATCGCCGTTCAAACAGATACGCAGTATTTT. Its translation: CASIAVQTDTQYF.

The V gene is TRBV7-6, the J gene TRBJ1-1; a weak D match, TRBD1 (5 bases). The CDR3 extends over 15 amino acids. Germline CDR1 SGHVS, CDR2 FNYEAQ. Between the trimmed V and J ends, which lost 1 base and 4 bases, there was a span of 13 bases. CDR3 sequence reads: CASSLGQGATTEAFF. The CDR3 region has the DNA TGTGCCAGCAGCTTAGGGCAGGGCGCGACCACTGAAGCTTTCTTT.

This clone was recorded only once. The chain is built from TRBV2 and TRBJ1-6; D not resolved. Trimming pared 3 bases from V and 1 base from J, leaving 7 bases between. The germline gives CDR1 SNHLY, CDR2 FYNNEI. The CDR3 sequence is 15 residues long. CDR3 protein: CASSDGLSYNSPLHF. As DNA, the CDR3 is TGTGCCAGCAGTGATGGGTTATCCTATAATTCACCCCTCCACTTT.